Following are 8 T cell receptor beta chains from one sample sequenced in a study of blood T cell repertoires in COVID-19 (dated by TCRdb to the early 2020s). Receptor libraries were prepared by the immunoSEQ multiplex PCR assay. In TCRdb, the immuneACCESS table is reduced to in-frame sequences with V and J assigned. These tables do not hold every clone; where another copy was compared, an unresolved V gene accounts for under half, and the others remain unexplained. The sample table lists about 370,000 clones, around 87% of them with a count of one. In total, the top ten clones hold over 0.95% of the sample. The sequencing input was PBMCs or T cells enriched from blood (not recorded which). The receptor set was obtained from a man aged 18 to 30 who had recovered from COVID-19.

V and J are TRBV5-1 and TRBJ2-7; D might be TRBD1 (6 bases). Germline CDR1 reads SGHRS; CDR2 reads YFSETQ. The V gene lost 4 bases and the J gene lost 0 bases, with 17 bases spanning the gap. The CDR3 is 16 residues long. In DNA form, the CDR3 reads TGCGCCAGCAGCCGGAGTGGACAGATAAACTCCTACGAGCAGTACTTC. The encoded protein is CASSRSGQINSYEQYF.

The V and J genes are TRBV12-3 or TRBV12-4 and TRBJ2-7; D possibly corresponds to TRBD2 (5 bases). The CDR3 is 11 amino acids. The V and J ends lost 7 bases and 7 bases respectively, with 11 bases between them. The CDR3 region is CASTQTGEQYF. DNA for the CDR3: TGTGCCAGCACCCAGACGGGGGAGCAGTACTTC.

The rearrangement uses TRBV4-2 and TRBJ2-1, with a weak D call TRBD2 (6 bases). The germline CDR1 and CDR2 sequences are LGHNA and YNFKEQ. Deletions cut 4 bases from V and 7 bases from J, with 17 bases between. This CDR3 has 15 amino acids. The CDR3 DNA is TGTGCCAGCAGCCCCGGGACTCTTACCTGGAATGAGCAGTTCTTC. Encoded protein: CASSPGTLTWNEQFF.

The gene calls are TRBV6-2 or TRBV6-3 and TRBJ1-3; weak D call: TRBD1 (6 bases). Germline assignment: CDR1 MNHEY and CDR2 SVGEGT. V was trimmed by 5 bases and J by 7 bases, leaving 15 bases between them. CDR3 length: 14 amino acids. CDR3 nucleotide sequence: TGTGCCAGCAGTGGGCACAGGGAGAGGAACACCATATATTTT. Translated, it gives CASSGHRERNTIYF.

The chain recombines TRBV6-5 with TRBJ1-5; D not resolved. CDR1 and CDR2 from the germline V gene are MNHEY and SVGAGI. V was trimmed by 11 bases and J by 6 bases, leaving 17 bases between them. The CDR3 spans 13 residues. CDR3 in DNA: TGTGCCCTAAAGCAGGCCCCCCTTCAGCCCCAGCATTTT. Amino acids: CALKQAPLQPQHF.

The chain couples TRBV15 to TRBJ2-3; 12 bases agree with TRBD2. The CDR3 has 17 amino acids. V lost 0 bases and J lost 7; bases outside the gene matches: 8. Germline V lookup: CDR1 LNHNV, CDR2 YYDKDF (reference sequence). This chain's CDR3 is CATSRDRLAGGRHTQYF. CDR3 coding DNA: TGTGCCACCAGCAGAGATAGGCTAGCGGGGGGGAGGCATACGCAGTATTTT.

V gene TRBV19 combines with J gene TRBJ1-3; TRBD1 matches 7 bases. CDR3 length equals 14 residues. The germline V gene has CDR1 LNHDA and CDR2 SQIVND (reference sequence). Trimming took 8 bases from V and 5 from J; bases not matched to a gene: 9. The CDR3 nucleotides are TGTGCCAGTGCTGCCCGACAGGGACGAAACACCATATATTTT. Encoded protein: CASAARQGRNTIYF.

CDR3 protein: CASKREVYGEQYF. The CDR3 DNA sequence: TGTGCCAGCAAGAGGGAGGTTTACGGCGAGCAGTACTTC. The chain combines TRBV27 with TRBJ2-7; D perhaps matches TRBD2 (6 bases). Trimming cost V 7 bases and J 6 bases, with 16 bases left between them. The CDR3 runs to 13 residues. Germline V lookup: CDR1 MNHEY, CDR2 SMNVEV (reference sequence).